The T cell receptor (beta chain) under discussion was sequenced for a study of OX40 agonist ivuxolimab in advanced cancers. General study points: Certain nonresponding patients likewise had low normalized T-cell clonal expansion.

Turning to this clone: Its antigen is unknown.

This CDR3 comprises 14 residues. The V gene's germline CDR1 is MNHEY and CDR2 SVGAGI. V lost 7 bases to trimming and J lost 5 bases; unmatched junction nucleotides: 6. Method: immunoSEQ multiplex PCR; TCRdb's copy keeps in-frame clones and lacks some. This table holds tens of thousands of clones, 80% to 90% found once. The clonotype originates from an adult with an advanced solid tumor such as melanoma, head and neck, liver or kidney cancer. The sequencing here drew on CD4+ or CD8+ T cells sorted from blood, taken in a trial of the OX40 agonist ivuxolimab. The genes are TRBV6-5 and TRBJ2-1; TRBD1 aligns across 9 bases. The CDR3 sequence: CASIGTGTNNEQFF. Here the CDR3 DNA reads TGTGCCAGCATTGGGACAGGGACCAACAATGAGCAGTTCTTC.